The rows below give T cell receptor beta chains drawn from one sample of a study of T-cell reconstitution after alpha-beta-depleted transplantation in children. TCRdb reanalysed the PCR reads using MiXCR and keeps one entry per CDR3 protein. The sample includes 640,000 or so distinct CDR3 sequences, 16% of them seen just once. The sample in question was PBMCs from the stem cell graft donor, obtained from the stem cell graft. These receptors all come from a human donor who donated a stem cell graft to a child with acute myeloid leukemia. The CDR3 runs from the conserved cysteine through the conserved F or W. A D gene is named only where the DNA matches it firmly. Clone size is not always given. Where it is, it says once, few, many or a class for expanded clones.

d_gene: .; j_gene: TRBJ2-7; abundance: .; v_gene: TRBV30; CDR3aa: CAWSVSNEQYF; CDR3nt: TGTGCCTGGAGTGTATCTAACGAGCAGTACTTC
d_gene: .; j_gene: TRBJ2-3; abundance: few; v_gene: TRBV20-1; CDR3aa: CSARWGLQGTDTQYF; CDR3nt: TGCAGTGCTAGATGGGGGCTTCAAGGCACAGATACGCAGTATTTT
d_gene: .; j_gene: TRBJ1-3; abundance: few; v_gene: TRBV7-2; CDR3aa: CASSLVLGGRNTIYF; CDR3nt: TGTGCCAGCAGCTTAGTCCTAGGGGGTCGTAACACCATATATTTT
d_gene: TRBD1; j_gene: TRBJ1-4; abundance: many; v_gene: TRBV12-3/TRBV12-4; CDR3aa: CASSSNDRGLSEKLFF; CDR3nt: TGTGCCAGCAGTTCCAACGACAGGGGGCTCTCTGAAAAACTGTTTTTT
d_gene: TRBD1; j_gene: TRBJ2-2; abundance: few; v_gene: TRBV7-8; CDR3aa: CASSSLYRGDTGELFF; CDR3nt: TGTGCCAGCAGCTCGCTCTACAGGGGTGACACCGGGGAGCTGTTTTTT
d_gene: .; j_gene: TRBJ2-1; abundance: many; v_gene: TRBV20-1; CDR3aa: CSAGNFANEQFF; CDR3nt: TGCAGTGCTGGGAATTTTGCGAATGAGCAGTTCTTC
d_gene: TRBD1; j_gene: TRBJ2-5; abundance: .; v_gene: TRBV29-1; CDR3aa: CSVDRGQGFQETQYF; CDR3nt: TGCAGCGTTGACAGAGGACAGGGATTTCAAGAGACCCAGTACTTC
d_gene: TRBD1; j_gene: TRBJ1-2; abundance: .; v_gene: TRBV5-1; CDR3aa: CASSLDTTGASWNYGYTF; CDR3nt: TGCGCCAGCAGCTTGGATACGACAGGGGCAAGTTGGAACTATGGCTACACCTTC
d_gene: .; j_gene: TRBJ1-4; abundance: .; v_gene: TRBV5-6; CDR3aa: CASSLGREPPEEKLFF; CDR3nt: TGTGCCAGCAGCTTGGGCAGGGAACCTCCGGAGGAAAAACTGTTTTTT
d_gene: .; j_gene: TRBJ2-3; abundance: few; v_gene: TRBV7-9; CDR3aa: CASSFIGTLGADTQYF; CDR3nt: TGTGCCAGCAGCTTTATCGGGACCCTAGGGGCAGATACGCAGTATTTT
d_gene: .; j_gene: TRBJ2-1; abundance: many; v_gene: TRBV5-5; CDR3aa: CASSASRDGFEQFF; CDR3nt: TGTGCCAGCAGCGCGTCCCGGGACGGTTTTGAGCAGTTCTTC
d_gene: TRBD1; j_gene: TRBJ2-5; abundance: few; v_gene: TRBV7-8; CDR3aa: CASSLAPNRGMRETQYF; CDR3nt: TGTGCCAGCAGCTTAGCGCCGAACAGGGGCATGCGAGAGACCCAGTACTTC
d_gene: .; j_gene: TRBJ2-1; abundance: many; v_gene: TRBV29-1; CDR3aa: CSVEGGRGPRSYNEQFF; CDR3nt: TGCAGCGTTGAAGGAGGTAGGGGACCCCGCTCCTACAATGAGCAGTTCTTC
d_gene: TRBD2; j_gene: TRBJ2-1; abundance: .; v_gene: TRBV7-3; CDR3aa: CASSLGSGEYNEQFF; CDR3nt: TGTGCCAGCAGCTTGGGGAGCGGGGAATACAATGAGCAGTTCTTC
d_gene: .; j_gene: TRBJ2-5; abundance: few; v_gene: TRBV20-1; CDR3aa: CSARDNRELSETQYF; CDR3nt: TGCAGTGCTAGAGATAACAGGGAGTTGTCAGAGACCCAGTACTTC
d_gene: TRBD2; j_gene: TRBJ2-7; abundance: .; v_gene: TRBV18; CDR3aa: CASSPGGVGSYEQYF; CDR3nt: TGTGCCAGCTCACCGGGAGGGGTGGGCTCCTACGAGCAGTACTTC
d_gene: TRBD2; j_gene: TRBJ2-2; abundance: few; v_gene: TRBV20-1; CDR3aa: CSARGSSGGNTGELFF; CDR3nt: TGCAGTGCTAGAGGTTCTAGCGGGGGAAACACCGGGGAGCTGTTTTTT
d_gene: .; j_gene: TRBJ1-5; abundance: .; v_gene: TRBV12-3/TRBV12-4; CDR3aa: CASSLTGPQHF; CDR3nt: TGTGCCAGCAGTTTAACAGGGCCCCAGCATTTT
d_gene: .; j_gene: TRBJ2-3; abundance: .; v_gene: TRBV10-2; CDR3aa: CASSESTPTADTDTQYF; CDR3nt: TGCGCCAGCAGTGAGTCGACGCCGACAGCGGACACAGATACGCAGTATTTT
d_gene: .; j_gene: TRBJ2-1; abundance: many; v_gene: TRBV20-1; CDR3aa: CSASGGTGDEQFF; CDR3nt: TGCAGTGCTAGTGGGGGTACGGGCGATGAGCAGTTCTTC
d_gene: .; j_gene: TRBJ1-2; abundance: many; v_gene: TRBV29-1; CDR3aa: CSVEAGDSYGYTF; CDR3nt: TGCAGCGTTGAGGCAGGGGATAGCTATGGCTACACCTTC
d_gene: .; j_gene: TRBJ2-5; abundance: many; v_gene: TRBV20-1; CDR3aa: CSASLVETQYF; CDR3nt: TGCAGTGCTAGTTTGGTTGAGACCCAGTACTTC
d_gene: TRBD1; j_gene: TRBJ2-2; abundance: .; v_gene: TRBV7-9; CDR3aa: CVGGTGNTGELFF; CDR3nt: TGTGTTGGAGGGACAGGGAACACCGGGGAGCTGTTTTTT
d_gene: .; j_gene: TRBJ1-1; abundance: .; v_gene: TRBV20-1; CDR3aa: CSARAGHQNTEAFF; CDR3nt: TGCAGTGCTAGAGCGGGACATCAGAACACTGAAGCTTTCTTT
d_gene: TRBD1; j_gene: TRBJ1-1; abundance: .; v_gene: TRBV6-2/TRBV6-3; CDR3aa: CASAGTGDTEAFF; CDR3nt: TGTGCCAGCGCCGGGACAGGAGACACTGAAGCTTTCTTT
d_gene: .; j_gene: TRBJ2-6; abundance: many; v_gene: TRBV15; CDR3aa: CATSRSAISGANVLTF; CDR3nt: TGTGCCACCAGCAGGAGCGCGATCTCTGGGGCCAACGTCCTGACTTTC
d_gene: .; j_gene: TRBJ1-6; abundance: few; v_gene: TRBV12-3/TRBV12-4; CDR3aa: CASLGNWHSPLHF; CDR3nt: TGTGCCAGCCTCGGTAACTGGCATTCACCCCTCCACTTT
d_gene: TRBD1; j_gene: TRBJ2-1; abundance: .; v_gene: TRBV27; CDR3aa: CASSLGTGMYNEQFF; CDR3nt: TGTGCCAGCAGCCTCGGGACAGGGATGTACAATGAGCAGTTCTTC
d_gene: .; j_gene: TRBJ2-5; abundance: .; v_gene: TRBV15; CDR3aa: CATSGLRSQETQYF; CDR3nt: TGTGCCACCAGTGGACTCCGGTCCCAAGAGACCCAGTACTTC
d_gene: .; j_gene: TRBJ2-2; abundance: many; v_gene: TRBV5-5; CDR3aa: CASSLWESNTGELFF; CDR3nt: TGTGCCAGCAGCTTGTGGGAGTCGAACACCGGGGAGCTGTTTTTT
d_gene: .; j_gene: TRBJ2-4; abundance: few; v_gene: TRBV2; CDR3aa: CASSRQATLAKNIQYF; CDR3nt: TGTGCCAGCAGTCGGCAGGCGACCTTAGCCAAAAACATTCAGTACTTC
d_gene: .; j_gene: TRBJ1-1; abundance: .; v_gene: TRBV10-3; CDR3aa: CAISESQKGTEAFF; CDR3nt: TGTGCCATCAGTGAGTCACAGAAGGGCACTGAAGCTTTCTTT